The source of this T cell receptor (beta chain) is a study of blood T cell repertoires in COVID-19. Clones were sequenced by immunoSEQ multiplex PCR, and TCRdb holds only the in-frame ones, with some missing. The top ten clones hold about 0.6% of a sample with about 150,000 clones, around nine tenths of them seen once. V lost 8 bases and J 4 bases, leaving 9 bases between the germline ends. CDR1 SGHAT and CDR2 FQNNGV come from the germline V gene. The CDR3 is 11 residues long. The J gene is TRBJ2-7, the V gene TRBV11-2; TRBD2 is a possible D gene (5 bases). The sample taken for sequencing was peripheral blood. The sequence came from a man in his 60s with COVID-19, enrolled during active disease. The CDR3 sequence: CASGLAYEQYF. In DNA form, the CDR3 reads TGTGCCAGCGGACTGGCGTACGAGCAGTACTTC.